This record concerns one T cell receptor beta chain sequence. The source of the sample is a study of pediatric ulcerative colitis. V was clipped by 6 bases and J by 2 bases; unmatched bases: 6. This CDR3 is built from 14 residues. CDR1 and CDR2 from the germline V gene are MNHNS and SASEGT. This was a survey-level run. Sequenced by immunoSEQ multiplex PCR; TCRdb stores in-frame clones only, minus some. The sample has about 64,000 clones, about three quarters seen once. Blood was drawn at the time of colonoscopy. Material for sequencing was blood. The TCR comes from a boy between 10 and 17 years old with moderate ulcerative colitis. The chain combines TRBV6-1 with TRBJ2-5, with TRBD1 matching over 7 bases. Here the CDR3 DNA reads TGTGCCAGCAGCGAGCCGGGACAGCAAGAGACCCAGTACTTC. Its protein product is CASSEPGQQETQYF.